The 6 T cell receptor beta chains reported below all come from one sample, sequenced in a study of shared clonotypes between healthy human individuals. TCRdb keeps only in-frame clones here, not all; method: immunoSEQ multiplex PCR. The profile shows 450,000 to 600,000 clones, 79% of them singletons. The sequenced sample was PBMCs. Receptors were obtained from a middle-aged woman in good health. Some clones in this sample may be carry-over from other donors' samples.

The CDR3 region has the DNA TGCGCCAGCAGCTGGACACGGGCCTCTGGGGTAGATACGCAGTATTTT. This translates into CASSWTRASGVDTQYF. This sequence joins TRBV5-1 and TRBJ2-3; perhaps TRBD1 as D (5 bases). V lost 3 bases and J lost 5, with 19 bases in between. Germline V gives CDR1 SGHRS, CDR2 YFSETQ. This CDR3 is built from 16 residues. The full variable domain, in which reference TRBV5-1 and TRBJ2-3 provide the parts outside the CDR3, is KAGVTQTPRYLIKTRGQQVTLSCSPISGHRSVSWYQQTPGQGLQFLFEYFSETQRNKGNFPGRFSGRQFSNSRSEMNVSTLELGDSALYLCASSWTRASGVDTQYFGPGTRLTVL.

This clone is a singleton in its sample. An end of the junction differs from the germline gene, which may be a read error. The CDR3 protein is CAISDGLAGASTDTQYF. The CDR3 DNA is TGTGCCATCAGTGACGGTTTAGCGGGTGCTAGCACAGATACGCAGTATTTT. The chain uses TRBV6-1 and TRBJ2-3; TRBD2 agrees at 7 bases. This CDR3 is built from 17 residues. Germline CDR1 is MNHNS and CDR2 is SASEGT.

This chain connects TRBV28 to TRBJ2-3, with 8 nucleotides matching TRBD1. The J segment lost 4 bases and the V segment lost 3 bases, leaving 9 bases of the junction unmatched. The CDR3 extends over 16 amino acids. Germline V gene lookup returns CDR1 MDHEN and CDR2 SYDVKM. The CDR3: CASSFRPGGLADTQYF. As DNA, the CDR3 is TGTGCCAGCAGTTTCAGGCCAGGGGGCTTGGCAGATACGCAGTATTTT.

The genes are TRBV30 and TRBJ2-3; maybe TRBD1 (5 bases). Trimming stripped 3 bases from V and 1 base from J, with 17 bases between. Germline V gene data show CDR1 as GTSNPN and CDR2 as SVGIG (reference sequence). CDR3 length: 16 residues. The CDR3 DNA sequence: TGTGCCTGGAGCCCCCCAGGGTTCCTGGGCACAGATACGCAGTATTTT. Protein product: CAWSPPGFLGTDTQYF.

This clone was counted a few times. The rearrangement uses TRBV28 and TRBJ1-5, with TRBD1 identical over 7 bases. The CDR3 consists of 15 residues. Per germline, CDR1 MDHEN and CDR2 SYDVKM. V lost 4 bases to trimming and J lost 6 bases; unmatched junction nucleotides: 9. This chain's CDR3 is CASSSPEGAGQPQHF. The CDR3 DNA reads TGTGCCAGCAGTTCCCCGGAGGGGGCAGGTCAGCCCCAGCATTTT.

The CDR3 sequence is CASSQEGATNEKLFF. The CDR3 DNA follows: TGCGCCAGCAGCCAAGAGGGGGCAACTAATGAAAAACTGTTTTTT. V is TRBV4-3 and J is TRBJ1-4, with D possibly matching TRBD1 (5 bases). Trimming cost V 0 bases and J 0 bases, with 5 bases left between them. Germline CDR1 reads LGHNA; CDR2 reads YSLEER. CDR3 length: 15 residues.